This T cell receptor (beta chain) is from a study of shared clonotypes between healthy human individuals. Study-wide points: Naive subsets usually exceeded memory subsets in estimated richness. Across a handful of donors, naive CD4 shared 5% to 6%, naive CD8 over 3%, memory CD4 approximately 2.5%, memory CD8 roughly 0.37%. Generation probabilities of non-shared clonotypes were lower (relative to those shared by all four donors).

Study processing details: ImmunoSEQ gave junction-only sequences without quality scores, so filtering differed. The protocol was immunoSEQ multiplex PCR, while the TCRdb copy is restricted to in-frame clones and leaves out a portion. D and trimming come from the DNA, and the V and J calls and clone size come from that table. The sample shows a few million clones, about 92% of them seen only once. Regarding this clone: What it binds is not known.

Germline V gene lookup returns CDR1 MNHNY and CDR2 SVGAGI (reference sequence). V dropped 2 bases and J dropped 6 bases, with 11 bases sitting between them. The CDR3 spans 14 residues. This rearrangement joins TRBV6-6 to TRBJ2-1; the D gene is possibly TRBD2 (6 bases). Material for sequencing was naive CD4+ T cells from PBMCs. The subset denotes: CD45RA+ positively selected. The TCR originated in a man in his late teens or twenties in good health. Some clones in this sample may be carry-over from other donors' samples. The CDR3 loop is CASSYPGGVNEQFF. The CDR3 DNA reads TGTGCCAGCAGTTACCCCGGGGGTGTCAATGAGCAGTTCTTC.